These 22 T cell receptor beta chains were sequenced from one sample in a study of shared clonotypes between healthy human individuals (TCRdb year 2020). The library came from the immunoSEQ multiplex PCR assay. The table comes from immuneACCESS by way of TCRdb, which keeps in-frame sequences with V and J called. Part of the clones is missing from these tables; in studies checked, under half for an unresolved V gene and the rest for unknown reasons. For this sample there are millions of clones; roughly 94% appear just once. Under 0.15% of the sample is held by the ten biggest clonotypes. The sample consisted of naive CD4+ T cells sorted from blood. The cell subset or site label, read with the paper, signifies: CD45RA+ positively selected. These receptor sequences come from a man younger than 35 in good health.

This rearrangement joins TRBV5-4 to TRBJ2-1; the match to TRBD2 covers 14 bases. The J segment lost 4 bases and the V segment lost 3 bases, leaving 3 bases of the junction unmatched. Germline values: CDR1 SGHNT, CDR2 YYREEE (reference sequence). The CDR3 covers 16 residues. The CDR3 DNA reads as TGTGCCAGCAGCTGGGGGACTAGCGGGAGTTACAATGAGCAGTTCTTC. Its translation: CASSWGTSGSYNEQFF.

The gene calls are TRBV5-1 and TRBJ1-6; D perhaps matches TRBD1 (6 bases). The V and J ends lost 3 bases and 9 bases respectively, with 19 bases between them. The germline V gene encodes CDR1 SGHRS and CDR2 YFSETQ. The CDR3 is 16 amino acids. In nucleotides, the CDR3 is TGCGCCAGCAGCTCGGCCTTACAGGGTTTCGGTTCACCCCTCCACTTT. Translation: CASSSALQGFGSPLHF.

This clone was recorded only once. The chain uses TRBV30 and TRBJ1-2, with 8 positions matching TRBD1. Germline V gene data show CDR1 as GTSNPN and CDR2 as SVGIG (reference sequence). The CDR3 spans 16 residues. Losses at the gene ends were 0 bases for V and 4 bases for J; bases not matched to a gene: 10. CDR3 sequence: CAWSVRRGTGGYGYTF. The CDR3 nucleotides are TGTGCCTGGAGTGTAAGGCGGGGAACAGGGGGCTATGGCTACACCTTC.

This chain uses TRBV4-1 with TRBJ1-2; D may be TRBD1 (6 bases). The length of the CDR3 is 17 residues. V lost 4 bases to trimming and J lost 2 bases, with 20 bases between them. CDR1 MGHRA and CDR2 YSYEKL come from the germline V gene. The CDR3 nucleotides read TGCGCCAGCAGCCCTAGTATACGAGGGGGAGAGAACTATGGCTACACCTTC. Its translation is CASSPSIRGGENYGYTF.

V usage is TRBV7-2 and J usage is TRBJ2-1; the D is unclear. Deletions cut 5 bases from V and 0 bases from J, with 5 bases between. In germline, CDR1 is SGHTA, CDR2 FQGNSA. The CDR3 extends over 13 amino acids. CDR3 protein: CASSPASYNEQFF. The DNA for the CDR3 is TGTGCCAGCAGCCCGGCCTCCTACAATGAGCAGTTCTTC.

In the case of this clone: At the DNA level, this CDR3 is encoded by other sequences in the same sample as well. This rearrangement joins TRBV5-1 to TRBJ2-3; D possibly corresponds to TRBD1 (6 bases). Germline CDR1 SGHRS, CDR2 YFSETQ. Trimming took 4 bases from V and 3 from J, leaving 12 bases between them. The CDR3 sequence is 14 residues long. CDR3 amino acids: CASSGGTSTDTQYF. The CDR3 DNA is TGCGCCAGCAGCGGTGGGACATCAACAGATACGCAGTATTTT.

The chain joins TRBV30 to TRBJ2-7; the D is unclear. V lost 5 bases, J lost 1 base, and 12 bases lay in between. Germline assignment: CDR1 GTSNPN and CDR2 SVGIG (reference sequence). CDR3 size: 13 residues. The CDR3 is CAWGRLPSYEQYF. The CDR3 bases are TGTGCCTGGGGCCGACTTCCTTCCTACGAGCAGTACTTC.

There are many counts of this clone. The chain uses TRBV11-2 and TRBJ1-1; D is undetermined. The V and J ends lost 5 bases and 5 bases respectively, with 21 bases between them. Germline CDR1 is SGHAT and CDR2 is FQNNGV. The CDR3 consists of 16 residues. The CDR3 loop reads CASSLASTAPTTEAFF. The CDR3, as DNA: TGTGCCAGCAGCCTGGCCTCTACAGCCCCTACAACTGAAGCTTTCTTT. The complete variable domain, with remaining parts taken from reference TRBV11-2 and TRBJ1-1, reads EAGVAQSPRYKIIEKRQSVAFWCNPISGHATLYWYQQILGQGPKLLIQFQNNGVVDDSQLPKDRFSAERLKGVDSTLKIQPAKLEDSAVYLCASSLASTAPTTEAFFGQGTRLTVV.

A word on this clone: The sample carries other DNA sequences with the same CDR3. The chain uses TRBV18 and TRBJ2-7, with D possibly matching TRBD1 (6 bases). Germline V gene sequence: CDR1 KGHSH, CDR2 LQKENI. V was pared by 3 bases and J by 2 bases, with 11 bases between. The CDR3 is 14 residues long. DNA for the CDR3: TGTGCCAGCTCACCCACGACAGGTCCCTACGAGCAGTACTTC. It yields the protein CASSPTTGPYEQYF.

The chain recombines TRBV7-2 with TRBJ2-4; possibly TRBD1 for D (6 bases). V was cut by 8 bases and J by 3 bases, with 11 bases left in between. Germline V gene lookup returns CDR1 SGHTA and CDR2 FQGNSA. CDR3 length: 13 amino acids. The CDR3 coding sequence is TGTGCCAGCGAGGGGGTGAGCAAAAACATTCAGTACTTC. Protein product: CASEGVSKNIQYF.

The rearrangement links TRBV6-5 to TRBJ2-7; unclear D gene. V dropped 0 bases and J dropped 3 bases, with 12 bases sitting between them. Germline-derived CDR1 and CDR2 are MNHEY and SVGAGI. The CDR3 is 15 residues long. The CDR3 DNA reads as TGTGCCAGCAGTTACTCGGTCAGGTTAGGCTACGAGCAGTACTTC. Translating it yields CASSYSVRLGYEQYF.

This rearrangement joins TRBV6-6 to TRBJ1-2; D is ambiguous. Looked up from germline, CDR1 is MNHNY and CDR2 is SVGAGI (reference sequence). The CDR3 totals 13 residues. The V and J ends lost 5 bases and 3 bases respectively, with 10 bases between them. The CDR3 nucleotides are TGTGCCAGCAGTGCAGACAAGGACTATGGCTACACCTTC. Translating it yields CASSADKDYGYTF.

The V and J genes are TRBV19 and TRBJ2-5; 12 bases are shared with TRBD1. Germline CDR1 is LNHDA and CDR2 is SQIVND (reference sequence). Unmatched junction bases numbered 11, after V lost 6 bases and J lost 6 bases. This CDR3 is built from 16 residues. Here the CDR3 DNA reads TGTGCCAGTAGGCCTTCCGGGACAGGGGGCGAGAAGACCCAGTACTTC. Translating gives CASRPSGTGGEKTQYF.

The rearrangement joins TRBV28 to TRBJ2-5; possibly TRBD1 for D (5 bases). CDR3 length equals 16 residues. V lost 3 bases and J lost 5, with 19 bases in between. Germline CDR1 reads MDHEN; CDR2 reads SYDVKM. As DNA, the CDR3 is TGTGCCAGCAGTTTTCCTCAGACAGTGTTGAGTGAGACCCAGTACTTC. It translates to CASSFPQTVLSETQYF.

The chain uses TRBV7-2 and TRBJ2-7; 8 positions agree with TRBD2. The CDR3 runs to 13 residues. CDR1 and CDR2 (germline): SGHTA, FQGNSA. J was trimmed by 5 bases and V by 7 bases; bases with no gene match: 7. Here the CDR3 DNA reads TGTGCCAGCACCAAAGCGGGAGTCCACGAGCAGTACTTC. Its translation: CASTKAGVHEQYF.

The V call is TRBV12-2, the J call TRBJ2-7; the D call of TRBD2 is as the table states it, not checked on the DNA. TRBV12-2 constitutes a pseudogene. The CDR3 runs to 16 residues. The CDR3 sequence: CASRLARVKGMGEQYF. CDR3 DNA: TGTGCAAGTCGCTTAGCGCGGGTTAAGGGTATGGGCGAGCAGTACTTC.

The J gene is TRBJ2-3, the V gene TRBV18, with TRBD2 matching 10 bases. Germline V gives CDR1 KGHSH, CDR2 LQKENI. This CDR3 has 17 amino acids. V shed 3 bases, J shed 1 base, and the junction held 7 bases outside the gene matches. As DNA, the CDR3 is TGTGCCAGCTCACCGCCCCTAGCGGGAGCGGGCACAGATACGCAGTATTTT. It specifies CASSPPLAGAGTDTQYF.

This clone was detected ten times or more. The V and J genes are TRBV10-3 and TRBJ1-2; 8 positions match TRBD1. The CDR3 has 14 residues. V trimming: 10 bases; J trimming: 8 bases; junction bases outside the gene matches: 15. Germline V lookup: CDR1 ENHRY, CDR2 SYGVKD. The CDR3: CATDRGQGFNGYTF. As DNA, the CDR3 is TGTGCCACGGATAGAGGACAGGGTTTCAACGGCTACACCTTC.

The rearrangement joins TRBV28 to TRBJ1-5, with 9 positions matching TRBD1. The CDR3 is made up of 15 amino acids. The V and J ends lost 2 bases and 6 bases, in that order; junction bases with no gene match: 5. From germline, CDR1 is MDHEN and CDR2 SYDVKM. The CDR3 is CASSLPDRGAQPQHF. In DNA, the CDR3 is TGTGCCAGCAGTTTACCCGACAGGGGGGCTCAGCCCCAGCATTTT.

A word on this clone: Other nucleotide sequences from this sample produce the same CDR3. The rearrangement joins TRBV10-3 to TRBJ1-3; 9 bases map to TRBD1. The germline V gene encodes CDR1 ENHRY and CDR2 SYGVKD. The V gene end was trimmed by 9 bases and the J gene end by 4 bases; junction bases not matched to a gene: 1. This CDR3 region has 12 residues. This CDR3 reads CAIGTGGNTIYF. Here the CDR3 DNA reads TGTGCCATTGGGACAGGGGGAAACACCATATATTTT.

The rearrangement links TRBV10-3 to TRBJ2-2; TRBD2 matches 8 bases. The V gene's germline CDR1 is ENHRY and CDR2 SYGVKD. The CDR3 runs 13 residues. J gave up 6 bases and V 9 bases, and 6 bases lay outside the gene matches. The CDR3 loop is CAISSGIAGELFF. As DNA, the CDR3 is TGTGCCATAAGTAGCGGGATCGCCGGGGAGCTGTTTTTT.

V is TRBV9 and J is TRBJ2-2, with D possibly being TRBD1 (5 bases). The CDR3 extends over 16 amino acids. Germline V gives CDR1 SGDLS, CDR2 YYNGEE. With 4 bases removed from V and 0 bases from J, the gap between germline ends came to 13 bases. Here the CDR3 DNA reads TGTGCCAGCAGCACCCGTGGGGCATCGAACACCGGGGAGCTGTTTTTT. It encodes CASSTRGASNTGELFF.